Listed below are T cell receptor beta chains from one sample, sequenced in a study of human T cells and chemical hapten exposure. TCRdb used MiXCR to reprocess the RACE reads, holding one entry per CDR3 protein. The repertoire includes some 80,000 distinct CDR3 sequences, 10% of them detected once, and around 2.5% sits in the top ten. The sample here was whole blood, taken in connection with sensitization to the hapten diphenylcyclopropenone (DPC). The receptors stem from a woman aged 25 to 39 with alopecia areata. Some clones in this sample may be carry-over from other donors' samples. Both conserved end residues are part of each CDR3. The order of the fields is J gene, clone size, V gene, D gene, CDR3 DNA, CDR3 protein. D genes are given only for firm matches. Size is stated for part of the rows, as once, few or many counts, or as a class when the clone is expanded.

TRBJ2-1	many	TRBV28	.	TGTGCCAGCAGCCCCACTAGTGTATCCTCCAATGAGCAGTTCTTC	CASSPTSVSSNEQFF
TRBJ2-7	.	TRBV28	.	TGTGCCAGCAGTTCCGAATACGAGCAGTACTTC	CASSSEYEQYF
TRBJ1-1	many	TRBV6-1	.	TGTGCCAGCAGTGATTTGGTGGGAAACACTGAAGCTTTCTTT	CASSDLVGNTEAFF
TRBJ2-5	many	TRBV6-4	TRBD2	TGTGCCAGCAGTGTTCTAGCGGGAGGACAAGAGACCCAGTACTTC	CASSVLAGGQETQYF
TRBJ2-7	many	TRBV3-1	.	TGTGCCAGCAGGAGGACCGAGGCCTACGAGCAGTACTTC	CASRRTEAYEQYF
TRBJ1-1	many	TRBV20-1	.	TGCAGTGCCCATCCCGACTGGGGGGACACTGAAGCTTTCTTT	CSAHPDWGDTEAFF
TRBJ1-1	.	TRBV28	.	TGTGCCAGCAAGACAAGGGGTGGGAACACTGAAGCTTTCTTT	CASKTRGGNTEAFF
TRBJ1-1	many	TRBV28	.	TGTGCAACAGGGCCACTGAACACTGAAGCTTTCTTT	CATGPLNTEAFF
TRBJ1-5	few	TRBV18	TRBD1	TGTGCCAGCTCAGACGGACAGGGTGGCAATCAGCCCCAGCATTTT	CASSDGQGGNQPQHF
TRBJ1-4	.	TRBV20-1	.	TGCAGTGCTACCGACGAGGGGTACGATGAAAAACTGTTTTTT	CSATDEGYDEKLFF
TRBJ1-6	.	TRBV28	.	TGTGCCAGCAGTTCTTCCGGACCAGGCTTCCCCCTCCACTTT	CASSSSGPGFPLHF
TRBJ2-3	many	TRBV14	.	TGTGCCAGCACGGCCAGAAGCACAGATACGCAGTATTTT	CASTARSTDTQYF
TRBJ1-2	many	TRBV20-1	.	TGCAGTGCTAGAGATCCGAGGGGGAACTATGGCTACACCTTC	CSARDPRGNYGYTF
TRBJ2-1	many	TRBV20-1	TRBD2	TGCAGTGCTTCCGGGACTAGCGGGTACAGCTCCTACAATGAGCAGTTCTTC	CSASGTSGYSSYNEQFF
TRBJ2-7	many	TRBV9	.	TGTGCCAGCAGCGTTGGGGGGAGTAACTACGAGCAGTACTTC	CASSVGGSNYEQYF
TRBJ2-7	.	TRBV28	.	TGTGCCAGCAGTTTTGCCCGGGGCGAGCAGTACTTC	CASSFARGEQYF
TRBJ2-3	many	TRBV7-7	TRBD2	TGTGCCAGCAGCTTGGGACTAGCGGGGACTAGAGATACGCAGTATTTT	CASSLGLAGTRDTQYF
TRBJ2-2	many	TRBV9	TRBD1	TGTGCCAGCAGCGTAACAGGGGTCACCGGGGAGCTGTTTTTT	CASSVTGVTGELFF
TRBJ2-3	.	TRBV20-1	TRBD2	TGCAGTGCTAGTATAGCGGGAGGGCCGTCAGATACGCAGTATTTT	CSASIAGGPSDTQYF
TRBJ2-1	many	TRBV28	.	TGTGCCAGCAGTTTATTTCCGCGGGAAGGCAGTGAGCAGTTCTTC	CASSLFPREGSEQFF
TRBJ2-3	few	TRBV28	.	TGTGCCAGCAGTCTTCCGGGACGGAGCACAGATACGCAGTATTTT	CASSLPGRSTDTQYF
TRBJ2-3	many	TRBV20-1	.	TGCAGTGCTAGAGATATGACGGGGGTCCCAGATACGCAGTATTTT	CSARDMTGVPDTQYF
TRBJ2-3	many	TRBV28	.	TGTGCCAGCAGGGGAAGGGCCCCTAGCACAGATACGCAGTATTTT	CASRGRAPSTDTQYF
TRBJ2-1	.	TRBV20-1	TRBD2	TGCAGTGCTAGAGACCCCCGGCCTAGCGGGCGTAGCAATGAGCAGTTCTTC	CSARDPRPSGRSNEQFF
TRBJ1-2	few	TRBV28	.	TGTGCCAGCAGACCAGGGGTTGCTAACTATGGCTACACCTTC	CASRPGVANYGYTF
TRBJ2-3	few	TRBV7-2	TRBD2	TGTGCCAGCAGCTTAGCATCTAGCGGGGGTCGGGATACGCAGTATTTT	CASSLASSGGRDTQYF
TRBJ2-1	few	TRBV12-3/TRBV12-4	.	TGTGCCAGCAGCCTCCGGCCCGTATATAATGAGCAGTTCTTC	CASSLRPVYNEQFF
TRBJ2-3	.	TRBV29-1	.	TGCAGCGCCGCGGGACAGCGCACAGATACGCAGTATTTT	CSAAGQRTDTQYF
TRBJ1-6	many	TRBV7-2	TRBD1	TGTGCCAGCAGCATGGGACAGGGAGAACGGTCACCCCTCCACTTT	CASSMGQGERSPLHF
TRBJ2-7	few	TRBV11-1	.	TGTGCCAGCAGCTTTTCCGACGAAGTTAGTTCCTACGAGCAGTACTTC	CASSFSDEVSSYEQYF
TRBJ1-1	.	TRBV4-1	.	TGCGCCAGCAGCCAAGTAGGAGCAGGCAACACTGAAGCTTTCTTT	CASSQVGAGNTEAFF
TRBJ1-1	many	TRBV5-1	.	TGCGCCAGCAGGGATGGGGGCGCGGGCACTGAAGCTTTCTTT	CASRDGGAGTEAFF
TRBJ2-7	many	TRBV6-2/TRBV6-3	.	TGTGCCACCGGACAGACCTACGAGCAGTACTTC	CATGQTYEQYF